This is a list of T cell receptor beta chains from one sample in a study of blood T cells in healthy people across ages. From the 5' RACE reads, TCRdb called clonotypes with MiXCR, one entry per CDR3 protein. The sample has roughly 1,800,000 distinct CDR3 sequences, 49% seen once. The sample was blood. These receptors all come from a woman aged 40 to 50 in good health. Each CDR3 is given without its conserved first and last residue. Some rows mark clone size as missing; the rest say once, few, many or name a class of expanded clone.

abundance,v_gene,len,j_gene,CDR3aa
.,TRBV20-1,11,TRBJ1-6,SANSGVYSPLH
.,TRBV20-1,12,TRBJ2-5,SAIAGGFQETQY
many,TRBV12-3/TRBV12-4,12,TRBJ1-2,ASTRQGLNYGYT
few,TRBV7-2,15,TRBJ2-3,ASSHPGQGSSANTQY
.,TRBV7-9,14,TRBJ1-4,ASSSSRTAPNEKLF
.,TRBV9,15,.,ASSVDGAGALRGEQY
few,TRBV5-5,13,TRBJ2-1,ASSLSGAVYNEQF
few,TRBV5-1,12,TRBJ1-1,ASSLTGAYTEAF
.,TRBV7-2,12,TRBJ2-1,ASSALLHVGEQF
.,TRBV7-9,14,TRBJ2-7,ASSLGLVHLSYEQY
.,TRBV2,14,.,ASRYLAGGYKGEQY